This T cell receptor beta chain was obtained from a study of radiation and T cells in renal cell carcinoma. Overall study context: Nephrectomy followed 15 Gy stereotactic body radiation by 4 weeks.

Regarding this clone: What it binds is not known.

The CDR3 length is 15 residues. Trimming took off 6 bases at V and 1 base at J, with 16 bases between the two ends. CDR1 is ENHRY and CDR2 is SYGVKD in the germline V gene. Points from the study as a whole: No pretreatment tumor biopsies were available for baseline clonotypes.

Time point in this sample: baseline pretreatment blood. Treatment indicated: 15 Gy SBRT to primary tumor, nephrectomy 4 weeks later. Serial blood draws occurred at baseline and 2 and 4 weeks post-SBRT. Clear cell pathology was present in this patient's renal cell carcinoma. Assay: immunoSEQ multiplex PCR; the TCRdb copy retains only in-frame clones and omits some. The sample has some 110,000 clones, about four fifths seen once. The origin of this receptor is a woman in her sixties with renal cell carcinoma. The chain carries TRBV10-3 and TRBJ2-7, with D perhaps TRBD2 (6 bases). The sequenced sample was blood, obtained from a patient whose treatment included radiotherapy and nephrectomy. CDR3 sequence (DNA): TGTGCCATCAGCGGCGGGACGGAGACTTCCTACGAGCAGTACTTC. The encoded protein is CAISGGTETSYEQYF.